This T cell receptor (beta chain) was recovered during a study of blood T cell repertoires in COVID-19. Germline CDR1 reads SGHKS; CDR2 reads YYEKEE (reference sequence). V lost 4 bases and J 2 bases, leaving 12 bases between the germline ends. This CDR3 is 15 amino acids long. Profiled with immunoSEQ multiplex PCR; TCRdb holds only in-frame clones, not every one. The sample lists 150,000 to 200,000 clones; 85% were seen once. The sample comprised peripheral blood. The clonotype was recovered from a human donor with acute or convalescent COVID-19. The donor label of this sample is uncertain. This chain connects TRBV5-5 to TRBJ1-4, with D possibly matching TRBD1 (6 bases). CDR3 DNA: TGTGCCAGCAGCAACCGACAGGCGACTAATGAAAAACTGTTTTTT. Translation: CASSNRQATNEKLFF. The full variable domain, its missing parts supplied by reference TRBV5-5 and TRBJ1-4, is DAGVTQSPTHLIKTRGQQVTLRCSPISGHKSVSWYQQVLGQGPQFIFQYYEKEERGRGNFPDRFSARQFPNYSSELNVNALLLGDSALYLCASSNRQATNEKLFFGSGTQLSVL.